The present T cell receptor (beta chain) was sequenced within a study of cytomegalovirus exposure and HLA in healthy donors. A remark on this clone: The antigen remains undetermined.

Data came from immunoSEQ multiplex PCR; TCRdb stores just in-frame clones and leaves some out. This sample has 200,000 or so clones, with over 80% found just once. Study-level points and caveats: The classifier was said to identify cytomegalovirus status with high specificity and sensitivity.

The sequence derives from a young woman in good health and CMV-seronegative. The sequencing input was PBMCs.

In DNA form, the CDR3 reads TGTGCCAGCAGCTTAATGACAGGGCACGGGAACACTGAAGCTTTCTTT. Translated: CASSLMTGHGNTEAFF. V and J are TRBV7-3 and TRBJ1-1; 7 positions match TRBD1. Per germline, CDR1 SGHTA and CDR2 FQGTGA. The CDR3 consists of 16 residues. Unmatched junction bases numbered 6, after V lost 1 base and J lost 1 base.